A single TCR beta chain is shown here with its context. This entry comes from a study of CD8+ T cells in alopecia areata. The sequencing template was cDNA reverse transcribed from extracted RNA. Only in-frame clones appear in the TCRdb table, and some are missing; sequencing was by immunoSEQ multiplex PCR. The sample lists 95,000 to 100,000 clones; around 55% were seen once. Specified treatment: oral pan-JAK inhibitor, 5-10 mg twice daily. This CDR3 region has 15 residues. Germline V lookup: CDR1 MNHEY, CDR2 SMNVEV (reference sequence). V trimming: 0 bases; J trimming: 8 bases; junction bases outside the gene matches: 4.

J is TRBJ2-1 and V is TRBV27, with 10 bases fitting TRBD1. Sequenced material: CD8+ T cells sorted from blood, taken at week 4, from a patient treated with tofacitinib. This clonotype originated in a human donor with alopecia areata. Here the CDR3 reads CASSLSGTGVDEQFF. Here the CDR3 DNA reads TGTGCCAGCAGTTTATCGGGGACAGGGGTCGATGAGCAGTTCTTC.